The entry that follows covers one T cell receptor (beta chain) sequence. This receptor's antigen is unknown. The record has no base qualities; no much larger clone is one base away. This entry is derived from a study of T cell responses to AZD1222 COVID-19 vaccine (dated by TCRdb to the early 2020s). Broadly, across the study: AZD1222 recipients with second doses at about 4 weeks or about 12 weeks were pooled, because spike-specific TCR depth and breadth did not differ between schedules. A total of around 240 trial participants underwent TCR sequencing, of whom around 200 received two doses of AZD1222 and about 26 received two doses of the MenACWY control vaccine. Trial participants were enrolled by age into subgroups of 18-55, 56-69 and 70-plus years, and roughly 160, 29 and 62 TCR-sequenced participants, respectively, were included in these subgroups. The research as a whole found: Because no day 14 peak-response samples were available, the repertoires could be characterized only after the peak T cell response. Epitopes outside the regions mutated in the B.1.351 and B.1.1.7 variants were reportedly recognized by nearly half of the unique spike-specific TCRs. Participants were mostly white British, with more females than males. The authors suggested clonal diversity may have been underestimated. Spike-specific TCR breadth and depth rose significantly after two AZD1222 doses compared with day 0 and with MenACWY recipients. Conclusions about previously exposed vaccinees were limited because only six AZD1222 recipients were SARS-CoV-2 seropositive at baseline. The 56-69-year group was small, and its depth increase did not reach significance, likely because of low power. The vaccine-associated CD4 TCRs covered the entire spike protein, and the dominant responses fell in regions 160-218 and 743-854.

The CDR3 regions of human TCRbeta chains were analyzed by immunosequencing. Per the source publication's procedure: TCRs in the repertoires were matched against a reference library of SARS-CoV-2-specific TCRs that had been generated with the MIRA antigen-specificity platform. Breadth was defined as the fraction of unique TCRs that were SARS-CoV-2-associated, and depth was defined as the fraction of total T cells that were SARS-CoV-2-associated. Each spike-specific TCR was assigned to its reactive spike region and to a CD4 or CD8 class using the MIRA data. Log10-transformed breadth and depth values were compared by one-way ANOVA with Sidak's multiple comparisons tests. TCRdb retrieved this table from immuneACCESS and kept in-frame rearrangements only. Not all clones are present; in checked studies, unresolved V genes account for under half, and no reason is known for the remainder. V, J and clone size derive from that table, while D and trimming were established from the DNA sequence. In this sample the table shows 60,000 to 80,000 clones, about 90% of which occur a single time. Together, the top ten hold 4.9% of the sample.

V has 6 bases trimmed and J has 3 bases trimmed; junction bases matching no gene number 5. From its cysteine to its phenylalanine, the CDR3 spans 15 amino acids. Only CDR3 DNA remains: 45 bases, in frame from the first base. The germline V gene specifies MNHEY as CDR1 and SVGAGI as CDR2. The time point label, read with the paper, signifies: baseline before first vaccination. Vaccinee samples were obtained from the UK trials COV001 and COV002, which included a single-blind randomized controlled phase 2/3 trial of AZD1222 (ChAdOx1 nCoV-19) in healthy adults. For TCRbeta chain sequencing, PBMC samples from trial participants were taken at day 0 and at day 28 after the second dose.

Sequenced here: peripheral blood, sampled on day 0 of AZD1222 vaccination. This TCR derives from an adult in good health. The sequence is built from TRBV6-5 and TRBJ2-3; 11 bases in the junction line up with TRBD2. The CDR3 protein is CASSRLAGRTDTQYF. The DNA sequence is given as TGTGCCAGCAGCCGACTAGCGGGGAGAACAGATACGCAGTATTTT.